The following is a T cell receptor beta chain sequence with its context. Its antigen remains unidentified. CDR3 length equals 16 residues. CDR1 and CDR2 from the germline V gene are MNHEY and SVGAGI. Trimming took off 2 bases at V and 4 bases at J, with 15 bases between the two ends. These data belong to a study of shared clonotypes between healthy human individuals. The study, taken as a whole, reports: Among several donors, approximately 4.6% of naive CD4 clonotypes were found in common.

Clones were read by immunoSEQ multiplex PCR, and TCRdb kept only the in-frame ones, dropping some. The sample shows under 2,500,000 clones, around 95% of them seen only once. The source of this sequence is a man aged 18 to 30 in good health. V usage is TRBV6-5 and J usage is TRBJ2-1; D tentatively reads TRBD1 or TRBD2 (6 bases each). The source material was naive CD4+ T cells sorted from blood. Documented subset: CD45RA+ positively selected. DNA for the CDR3: TGTGCCAGCAGTTACCTTAGGGGGGTTAGGTACAATGAGCAGTTCTTC. Translation: CASSYLRGVRYNEQFF.